Below, 15 T cell receptor beta chains from the same sample are listed, as sequenced in a study of human T cells and chemical hapten exposure. A single record per CDR3 protein comes from TCRdb applying MiXCR to the RACE reads. Counted here are tens of thousands of distinct CDR3 sequences, around 7% occurring once; the ten biggest clones make up roughly 1.7%. The time point: pre-sensitization, week 0. The treatment is: therapeutic diphenylcyclopropenone sensitization with weekly scalp DPC. Sequencing was performed on whole blood, taken in connection with sensitization to the hapten diphenylcyclopropenone (DPC). The receptors derive from a woman in her thirties with alopecia areata. Some clones in this sample may be carry-over from other donors' samples.

This clonotype was observed many times. This rearrangement joins TRBV25-1 to TRBJ1-6; D is ambiguous. The germline V gene has CDR1 MGHDK and CDR2 SYGVNS. Trimming shortened V by 7 bases and J by 6 bases, and 10 bases separated the two germline ends. The CDR3 spans 13 residues. The CDR3 spells CASKAGLNSPLHF. The CDR3 DNA is TGTGCCAGCAAGGCGGGTCTTAATTCACCCCTCCACTTT.

This clonotype showed up many times. The V and J genes are TRBV5-5 and TRBJ1-2, with 8 bases lining up with TRBD1. Looked up from germline, CDR1 is SGHKS and CDR2 is YYEKEE (reference sequence). The CDR3 sequence is 16 residues long. Trimming at V came to 2 bases and at J to 8 bases, leaving 14 bases not matched to a gene. CDR3 loop: CASSFRLGTGGGGYTF. CDR3 bases: TGTGCCAGCAGCTTCAGGCTCGGTACAGGGGGAGGAGGCTACACCTTC.

Ten or more counts support this clonotype. The V call is TRBV6-1, the J call TRBJ2-3; D ambiguous. V lost 4 bases and J 0 bases, leaving 11 bases between the germline ends. In germline, CDR1 is MNHNS, CDR2 SASEGT. The CDR3 sequence is 15 residues long. In DNA, the CDR3 is TGTGCCAGCAGTGGTAGCCGAGAGAGCACAGATACGCAGTATTTT. Translating it yields CASSGSRESTDTQYF.

This clonotype has a count of ten or more. The V call is TRBV5-1, the J call TRBJ1-1; D gene unclear. The germline V gene encodes CDR1 SGHRS and CDR2 YFSETQ. Trimming took off 0 bases at V and 0 bases at J, with 6 bases between the two ends. This CDR3 spans 14 amino acids. CDR3 DNA sequence: TGCGCCAGCAGCTTGGCCGGGATGAACACTGAAGCTTTCTTT. It translates to CASSLAGMNTEAFF.

This clonotype showed up just a few times. V gene TRBV12-3 or TRBV12-4 combines with J gene TRBJ2-7; 13 bases match TRBD2. The CDR3 length is 18 residues. J lost 4 bases, V lost 1 base, and 10 bases had no gene match. The CDR3 nucleotides read TGTGCCAGCAGTTTAGAACTAGCGGGGGGGGGCGCGGTTTACGAGCAGTACTTC. Its translation: CASSLELAGGGAVYEQYF.

This clonotype has a count of ten or more. The chain combines TRBV18 with TRBJ1-5; D uncertain. The CDR3 has 15 amino acids. Trimming left V 2 bases short and J 0 bases short, with 8 bases between. Per germline, CDR1 KGHSH and CDR2 LQKENI. This chain's CDR3 is CASSPGWNSNQPQHF. CDR3 coding DNA: TGTGCCAGCTCACCAGGGTGGAATAGCAATCAGCCCCAGCATTTT.

This chain joins TRBV12-3 or TRBV12-4 and TRBJ2-3; 8 nucleotides agree with TRBD2. V gave up 5 bases and J gave up 1 base; unmatched junction bases: 5. The CDR3 runs to 15 residues. In DNA, the CDR3 is TGTGCCAGCAGTACCGGGAGGGCGGGCACAGATACGCAGTATTTT. It codes for CASSTGRAGTDTQYF.

This clonotype was observed many times. The V gene is TRBV2, the J gene TRBJ2-3, with D unclear. The CDR3 contains 14 residues. Germline assignment: CDR1 SNHLY and CDR2 FYNNEI. V shed 1 base and J shed 0 bases, with 5 bases lying between them. CDR3 bases: TGTGCCAGCAGTGAAGGGGTGAGCACAGATACGCAGTATTTT. This sequence encodes CASSEGVSTDTQYF. Using reference TRBV2 and TRBJ2-3 for the parts outside the CDR3, the full variable domain is EPEVTQTPSHQVTQMGQEVILRCVPISNHLYFYWYRQILGQKVEFLVSFYNNEISEKSEIFDDQFSVERPDGSNFTLKIRSTKLEDSAMYFCASSEGVSTDTQYFGPGTRLTVL.

In this sample, this clonotype turned up many times. V usage is TRBV20-1 and J usage is TRBJ1-2; 9 bases agree with TRBD1. Losses at the gene ends were 3 bases for V and 5 bases for J; bases not matched to a gene: 4. CDR3 length equals 13 residues. The V gene's germline CDR1 is DFQATT and CDR2 SNEGSKA (reference sequence). CDR3 sequence reads: CSASYGTGYGYTF. The CDR3 DNA follows: TGCAGTGCTAGTTACGGGACAGGGTATGGCTACACCTTC.

The table lists this clonotype with many counts. V is TRBV5-1 and J is TRBJ2-7; 12 bases match TRBD2. This CDR3 has 15 amino acids. V gave up 2 bases and J gave up 3 bases; unmatched junction bases: 3. Germline assignment: CDR1 SGHRS and CDR2 YFSETQ. For the CDR3, the DNA is TGCGCCAGCAGCTTTGCGACTAGCGGGAGCTACGAGCAGTACTTC. Translated: CASSFATSGSYEQYF. The full variable domain, completed using reference TRBV5-1 and TRBJ2-7, is KAGVTQTPRYLIKTRGQQVTLSCSPISGHRSVSWYQQTPGQGLQFLFEYFSETQRNKGNFPGRFSGRQFSNSRSEMNVSTLELGDSALYLCASSFATSGSYEQYFGPGTRLTVT.

This clonotype was seen ten or more times. The J gene is TRBJ1-4, the V gene TRBV2; 9 positions match TRBD1. Germline values: CDR1 SNHLY, CDR2 FYNNEI. There are 15 residues in the CDR3. J lost 8 bases, V lost 7 bases, and 11 bases had no gene match. The CDR3 nucleotides are TGTGCCAGCATCGAGGACAGGGGTGGTGGGGAAAAACTGTTTTTT. It translates to CASIEDRGGGEKLFF.

This clonotype came up many times. This chain links TRBV5-1 with TRBJ1-6; D is unclear. CDR1 SGHRS and CDR2 YFSETQ come from the germline V gene. The CDR3 is 15 residues long. Trimming took off 0 bases at V and 8 bases at J, with 12 bases between the two ends. The CDR3 DNA reads TGCGCCAGCAGCTTGGGGGTTGGATCGGATTCACCCCTCCACTTT. Amino acid sequence: CASSLGVGSDSPLHF.

At least ten counts were recorded for this clonotype. J is TRBJ1-6 and V is TRBV7-2, with D hard to call. CDR1 and CDR2 from the germline V gene are SGHTA and FQGNSA. The CDR3 sequence is 15 residues long. The V end lost 1 base, the J end lost 10 bases, and 14 bases lay between the germline ends. The CDR3 loop is CASSLVTGLDSPLHF. CDR3 DNA sequence: TGTGCCAGCAGCTTAGTAACGGGGTTGGACTCACCCCTCCACTTT.

This clonotype was recorded many times. This chain connects TRBV12-3 or TRBV12-4 to TRBJ2-1; D ambiguous. CDR3 size: 11 residues. The V end lost 3 bases, the J end lost 8 bases, and 5 bases lay between the germline ends. The CDR3 DNA sequence: TGTGCCAGCAGTTTGGGGTATGAGCAGTTCTTC. Encoded protein: CASSLGYEQFF.

Ten or more counts support this clonotype. V gene TRBV11-1 combines with J gene TRBJ1-1; tentative D call: TRBD1 (5 bases). CDR1 SGHAT and CDR2 FQDESV come from the germline V gene (reference sequence). This CDR3 has 11 residues. Trimming removed 5 bases from V and 8 bases from J, with 9 bases in between. CDR3 region: CASSTTGEAFF. As DNA, the CDR3 is TGTGCCAGCAGCACCACAGGAGAAGCTTTCTTT.